The rows below give T cell receptor beta chains drawn from one sample of a study of shared clonotypes between healthy human individuals. This table comes from immunoSEQ multiplex PCR, and its TCRdb copy is limited to in-frame clones, with some not included. This repertoire shows roughly 2,000,000 clones, about 93% found once; its top ten account for more than 1.5%. Input material: naive CD8+ T cells from PBMCs. The source of these receptors is a young man in good health. Some clones in this sample may be carry-over from other donors' samples. The CDR3 runs from the conserved cysteine through the conserved F or W. D genes are given only for firm matches. Not every row has a clone size; where given, it reads once, few, many or a size class.

v_gene	abundance	j_gene	d_gene	CDR3aa	CDR3nt
TRBV7-8	-	TRBJ2-6	-	CASSLGSATGANVLTF	TGTGCCAGCAGCTTAGGTAGCGCTACTGGGGCCAACGTCCTGACTTTC
TRBV2	-	TRBJ1-2	-	CASSERGNPNYGYTF	TGTGCCAGCAGTGAACGGGGCAATCCTAACTATGGCTACACCTTC
TRBV7-9	-	TRBJ2-7	-	CASSLVGGTYEQYF	TGTGCCAGCAGCTTAGTAGGCGGGACATACGAGCAGTACTTC
TRBV7-2	-	TRBJ1-1	TRBD1	CASSSWTGHMNTEAFF	TGTGCCAGCAGCTCTTGGACAGGACATATGAACACTGAAGCTTTCTTT
TRBV12-5	-	TRBJ2-1	-	CASGILGFNEQFF	TGTGCTAGTGGTATACTAGGGTTCAATGAGCAGTTCTTC
TRBV28	-	TRBJ2-5	-	CASSFQGETQYF	TGTGCCAGCAGTTTCCAGGGAGAGACCCAGTACTTC
TRBV4-2	-	TRBJ2-7	-	CASSNTGTGSYEQYF	TGTGCCAGCAGCAACACCGGGACTGGGTCCTACGAGCAGTACTTC
TRBV12-5	-	TRBJ2-7	TRBD1	CASGLDRGPYEQYF	TGTGCTAGTGGTCTCGACAGGGGGCCCTACGAGCAGTACTTC
TRBV7-3	-	TRBJ2-2	TRBD2	CASSPTSGRAWNTGELFF	TGTGCCAGCAGCCCGACTAGCGGGAGGGCCTGGAACACCGGGGAGCTGTTTTTT
TRBV27	-	TRBJ2-1	-	CASSFQPYNEQFF	TGTGCCAGCAGTTTTCAGCCCTACAATGAGCAGTTCTTC
TRBV25-1	once	TRBJ2-7	-	CASSEHGYEQYF	TGTGCCAGCAGTGAACACGGTTACGAGCAGTACTTC
TRBV19	-	TRBJ1-1	-	CASSIRGTLNTEAFF	TGTGCCAGTAGTATACGAGGGACCTTAAACACTGAAGCTTTCTTT
TRBV28	-	TRBJ2-7	-	CASSFPGGSYEQYF	TGTGCCAGCAGTTTCCCCGGGGGCTCCTACGAGCAGTACTTC
TRBV7-8	-	TRBJ2-7	-	CASSLAEGLTEQYF	TGTGCCAGCAGCTTAGCGGAGGGGTTGACCGAGCAGTACTTC
TRBV7-9	-	TRBJ2-5	TRBD2	CASSSPLREAETQYF	TGTGCCAGCAGCTCCCCACTGCGGGAGGCCGAGACCCAGTACTTC
TRBV29-1	-	TRBJ2-1	TRBD1	CSANRGNSYNEQFF	TGCAGCGCTAACAGGGGGAACTCCTACAATGAGCAGTTCTTC
TRBV18	-	TRBJ1-2	-	CASSPTRQESFVYGYTF	TGTGCCAGCTCACCGACACGACAGGAAAGCTTCGTCTATGGCTACACCTTC
TRBV28	-	TRBJ1-2	TRBD1	CASSSVTGIINYGYTF	TGTGCCAGCAGTTCGGTGACAGGGATAATCAACTATGGCTACACCTTC
TRBV6-5	-	TRBJ1-2	-	CASSYSSGDYGYTF	TGTGCCAGCAGTTACTCATCAGGGGACTATGGCTACACCTTC
TRBV27	once	TRBJ2-7	TRBD1	CASSLMTRTGRLYEQYF	TGTGCCAGCAGTTTAATGACCCGGACAGGGCGTTTGTACGAGCAGTACTTC
TRBV18	-	TRBJ1-2	-	CASSSLPNGYTF	TGTGCCAGCTCAAGTCTCCCTAATGGCTACACCTTC
TRBV6-1	-	TRBJ1-1	-	CASSEREGMNTEAFF	TGTGCCAGCAGTGAGAGGGAGGGAATGAACACTGAAGCTTTCTTT
TRBV11-2	-	TRBJ2-7	-	CASREGTFGYEQYF	TGTGCCAGCCGCGAGGGGACCTTCGGCTACGAGCAGTACTTC
TRBV27	-	TRBJ1-5	-	CASSWTAGSNQPQHF	TGTGCCAGCAGTTGGACGGCGGGGAGCAATCAGCCCCAGCATTTT